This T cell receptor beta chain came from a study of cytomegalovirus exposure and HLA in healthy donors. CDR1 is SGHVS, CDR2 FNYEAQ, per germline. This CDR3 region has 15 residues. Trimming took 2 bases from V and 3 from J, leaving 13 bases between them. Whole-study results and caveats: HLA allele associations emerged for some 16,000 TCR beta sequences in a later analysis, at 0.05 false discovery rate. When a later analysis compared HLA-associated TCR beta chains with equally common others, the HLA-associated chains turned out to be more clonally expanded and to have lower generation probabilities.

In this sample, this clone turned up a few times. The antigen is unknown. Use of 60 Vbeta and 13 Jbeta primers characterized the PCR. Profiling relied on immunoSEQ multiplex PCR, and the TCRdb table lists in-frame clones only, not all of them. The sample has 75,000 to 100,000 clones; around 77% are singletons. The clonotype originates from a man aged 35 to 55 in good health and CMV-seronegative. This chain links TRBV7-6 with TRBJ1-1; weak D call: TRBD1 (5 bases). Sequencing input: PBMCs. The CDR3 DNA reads TGTGCCAGCAGCTTATCGCAGGGAGGGGACACTGAAGCTTTCTTT. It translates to CASSLSQGGDTEAFF.